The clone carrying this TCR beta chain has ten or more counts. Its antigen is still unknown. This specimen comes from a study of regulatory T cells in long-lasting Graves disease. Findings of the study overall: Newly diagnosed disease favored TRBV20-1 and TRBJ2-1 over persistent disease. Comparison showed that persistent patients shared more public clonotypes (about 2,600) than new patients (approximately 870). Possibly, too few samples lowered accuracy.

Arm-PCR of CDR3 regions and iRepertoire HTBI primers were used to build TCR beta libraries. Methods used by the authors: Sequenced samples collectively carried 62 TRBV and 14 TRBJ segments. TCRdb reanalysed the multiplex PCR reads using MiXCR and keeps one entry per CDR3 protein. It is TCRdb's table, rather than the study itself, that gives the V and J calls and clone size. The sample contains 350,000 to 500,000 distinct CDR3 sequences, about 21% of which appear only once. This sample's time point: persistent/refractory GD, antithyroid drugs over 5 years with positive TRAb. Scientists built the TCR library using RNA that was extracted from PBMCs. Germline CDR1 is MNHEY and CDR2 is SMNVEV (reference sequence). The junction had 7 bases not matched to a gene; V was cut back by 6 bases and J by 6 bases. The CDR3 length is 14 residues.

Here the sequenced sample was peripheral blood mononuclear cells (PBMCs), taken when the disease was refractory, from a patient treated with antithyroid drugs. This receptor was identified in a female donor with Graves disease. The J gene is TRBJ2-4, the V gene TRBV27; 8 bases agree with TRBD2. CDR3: CASRPDRGGNIQYF. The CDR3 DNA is TGTGCCAGCAGACCCGACCGGGGGGGAAACATTCAGTACTTC.